This entry describes one T cell receptor (beta chain). The antigen is not known. Not recorded for this donor was the CMV serostatus. CDR3 length: 14 amino acids. J was trimmed by 5 bases and V by 6 bases; bases with no gene match: 8. Germline CDR1 is SNHLY and CDR2 is FYNNEI. This sample stems from a study of cytomegalovirus exposure and HLA in healthy donors. Study information: Ancestry clustering placed about 80% of under 450 genotyped donors in the Caucasian-associated cluster. The study, taken as a whole, reports: Roughly uniform depth of sequencing across donors was assumed in presence/absence analyses.

PCR involved 60 Vbeta and 13 Jbeta primers. Using immunoSEQ multiplex PCR, the repertoire was profiled, and TCRdb retains in-frame clones only, with some absent. The sample includes over 200,000 clones, about 85% of them seen just once. The clonotype originates from a human donor in good health. The sample comprised PBMCs. The V and J genes are TRBV2 and TRBJ1-2; TRBD1 agrees at 8 bases. This CDR3 is CASSRDRLEYGYTF. In nucleotides, the CDR3 is TGTGCCAGCAGCCGGGACAGGCTGGAATATGGCTACACCTTC.